This T cell receptor (beta chain) was obtained from a study of T-cell memory formation after mild COVID-19. Many counts were recorded for this clonotype. In TCRdb, the 5' RACE reads were re-called with MiXCR into one record per CDR3 protein. The sample consists of 130,000 to 150,000 distinct CDR3 sequences, about 5.7% of them appearing once. Unmatched junction bases numbered 17, after V lost 4 bases and J lost 5 bases. This CDR3 region has 18 residues. The germline gives CDR1 SGHTA, CDR2 FQGTGA. This receptor was obtained from an adult woman who had mild COVID-19 (a few samples of this study predate the infection). Cell type and time point are not known. Material: PBMCs or a T cell subset sorted from them (not recorded which). V and J are TRBV7-3 and TRBJ2-1, with TRBD1 identical over 7 bases. For the CDR3, the DNA is TGTGCCAGCAGCTCCCTCTTATCGGACAGGAAATTTAACAATGAGCAGTTCTTC. Amino acids: CASSSLLSDRKFNNEQFF.